This T cell receptor (beta chain) was obtained from a study of T cell responses to AZD1222 COVID-19 vaccine. V lost 10 bases and J lost 4, with 14 bases in between. The V gene's germline CDR1 is MDHEN and CDR2 SYDVKM. The CDR3 length is 14 residues. Notes on the study in general: There were repertoire samples only from the period after the peak T cell response. After two AZD1222 doses, spike-specific TCR breadth and depth rose versus day 0.

As regards this clone: What it binds is unknown.

Generated by immunoSEQ multiplex PCR, the TCRdb table keeps only in-frame clones and is missing some. The sample lists around 100,000 clones; around 89% were seen once. The sample consisted of peripheral blood, taken on day 0 of AZD1222 vaccination. This chain links TRBV28 with TRBJ1-6; perhaps TRBD1 as D (6 bases). This TCR was recovered from an adult in good health. CDR3: CATWGTRYNSPLHF. The CDR3 DNA reads as TGTGCCACCTGGGGGACACGGTATAATTCACCCCTCCACTTT.